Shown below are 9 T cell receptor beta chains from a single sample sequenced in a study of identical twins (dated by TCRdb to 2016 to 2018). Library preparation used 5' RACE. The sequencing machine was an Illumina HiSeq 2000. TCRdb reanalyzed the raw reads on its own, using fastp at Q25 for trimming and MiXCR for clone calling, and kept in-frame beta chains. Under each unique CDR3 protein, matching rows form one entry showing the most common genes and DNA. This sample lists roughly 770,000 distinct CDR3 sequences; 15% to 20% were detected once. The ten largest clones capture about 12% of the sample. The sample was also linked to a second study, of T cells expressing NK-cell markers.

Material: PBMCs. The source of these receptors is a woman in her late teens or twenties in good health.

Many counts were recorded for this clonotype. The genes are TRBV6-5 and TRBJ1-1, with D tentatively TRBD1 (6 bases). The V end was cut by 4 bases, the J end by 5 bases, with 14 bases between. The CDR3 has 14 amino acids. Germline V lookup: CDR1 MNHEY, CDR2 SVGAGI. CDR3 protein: CASSSAWGTTEAFF. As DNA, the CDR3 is TGTGCCAGCAGTTCGGCCTGGGGGACAACTGAAGCTTTCTTT.

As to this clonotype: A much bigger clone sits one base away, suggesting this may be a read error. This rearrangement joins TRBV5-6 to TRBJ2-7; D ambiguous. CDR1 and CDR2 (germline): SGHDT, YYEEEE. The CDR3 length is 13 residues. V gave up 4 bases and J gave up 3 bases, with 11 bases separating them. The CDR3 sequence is CASSAGFYYEQYF. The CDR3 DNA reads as TGTGCCAGCAGCGCCGGGTTCTACTACGAGCAGTACTTC.

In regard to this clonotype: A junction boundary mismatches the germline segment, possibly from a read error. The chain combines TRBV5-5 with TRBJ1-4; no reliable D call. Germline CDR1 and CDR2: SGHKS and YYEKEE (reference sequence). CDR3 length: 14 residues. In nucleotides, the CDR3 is TGTGCCATGAGCTTCAGGCTCCTCTGCGGAAAACTGCTTTTT. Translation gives CAMSFRLLCGKLLF.

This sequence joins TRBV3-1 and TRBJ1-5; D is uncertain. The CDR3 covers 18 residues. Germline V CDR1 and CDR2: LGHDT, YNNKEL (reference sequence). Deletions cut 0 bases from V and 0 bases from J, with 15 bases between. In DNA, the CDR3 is TGTGCCAGCAGCCAAGATGTCGGCGGGGTAGTTAGCAATCAGCCCCAGCATTTT. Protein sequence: CASSQDVGGVVSNQPQHF.

The CDR3 protein is CAWKGVRDDNQETQYF. CDR3 nucleotides: TGTGCCTGGAAAGGTGTGCGGGATGATAACCAAGAGACCCAGTACTTC. The chain recombines TRBV30 with TRBJ2-5; possible D gene TRBD2, 6 bases. V was pared by 4 bases and J by 0 bases, with 18 bases between. This CDR3 has 16 amino acids. Germline assignment: CDR1 GTSNPN and CDR2 SVGIG (reference sequence).

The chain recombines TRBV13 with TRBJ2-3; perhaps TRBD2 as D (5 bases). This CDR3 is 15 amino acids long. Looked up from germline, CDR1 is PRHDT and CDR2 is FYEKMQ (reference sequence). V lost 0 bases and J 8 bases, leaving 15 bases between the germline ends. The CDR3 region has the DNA TGTGCCAGCAGCTTAGGCCTTAGCGCCCCCGCTACGCAGTATTTT. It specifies CASSLGLSAPATQYF.

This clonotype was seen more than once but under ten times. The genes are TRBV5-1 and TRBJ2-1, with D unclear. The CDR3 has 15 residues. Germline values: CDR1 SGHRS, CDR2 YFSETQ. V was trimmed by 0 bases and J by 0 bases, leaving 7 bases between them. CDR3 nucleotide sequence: TGCGCCAGCAGCTTGGGGATTAGCTCCTACAATGAGCAGTTCTTC. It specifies CASSLGISSYNEQFF.

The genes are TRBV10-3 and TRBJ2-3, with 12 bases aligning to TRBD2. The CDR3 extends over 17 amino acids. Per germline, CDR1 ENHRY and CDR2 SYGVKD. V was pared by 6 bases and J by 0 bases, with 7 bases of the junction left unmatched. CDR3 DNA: TGTGCCATCAGGACCGGGACTAGCGGGCCTAGCACAGATACGCAGTATTTT. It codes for CAIRTGTSGPSTDTQYF.

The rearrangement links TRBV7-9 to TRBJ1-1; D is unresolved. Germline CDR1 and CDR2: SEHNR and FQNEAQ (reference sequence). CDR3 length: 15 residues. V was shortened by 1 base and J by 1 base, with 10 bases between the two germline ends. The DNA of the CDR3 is TGTGCCAGCAGCTTAGTGCACAGACAGAACACTGAAGCTTTCTTT. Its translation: CASSLVHRQNTEAFF.